The 3 T cell receptor beta chains below all came from one sample that was sequenced in a study of regulatory T cells in long-lasting Graves disease. With iRepertoire HTBI primers and Arm-PCR of CDR3 regions, TCR beta libraries were built. TCRdb re-derived calls from the multiplex PCR reads in MiXCR, one entry per CDR3 protein. The sample gives about 470,000 distinct CDR3 sequences, roughly 21% of which show up once; 7% to 9% is in the top ten. Time point defined: persistent/refractory GD, antithyroid drugs over 5 years with positive TRAb. From PBMCs, RNA was extracted and then used to make the TCR library. The sequenced sample was peripheral blood mononuclear cells (PBMCs), obtained when the disease was refractory, from a patient treated with antithyroid drugs. These receptor sequences come from a female donor with Graves disease.

In the case of this clonotype: A read error is the likely source, as a far larger clone sits one nucleotide away. The chain is built from TRBV6-4 and TRBJ1-5; D call uncertain. Trimming pared 5 bases from V and 6 bases from J, leaving 11 bases between. The CDR3 has 13 residues. Germline-derived CDR1 and CDR2 are MRHNA and SNTAGT. CDR3 nucleotides: TGTGCCAGCAGTTACGGCAAGGGTCAGCCCCAGCATTTT. Residues: CASSYGKGQPQHF.

This clonotype was picked up a small number of times. V and J are TRBV12-3 or TRBV12-4 and TRBJ2-3; unclear D gene. The CDR3 covers 13 residues. V gave up 6 bases and J gave up 1 base, with 8 bases separating them. The CDR3 protein is CASRSPGTDTQYF. The CDR3 nucleotides are TGTGCCAGCAGATCCCCGGGCACAGATACGCAGTATTTT.

J is TRBJ1-6 and V is TRBV4-1, with unresolved D. V was cut by 0 bases and J by 2 bases, with 11 bases left in between. The CDR3 loop spans 17 amino acids. Germline lookup yields CDR1 MGHRA and CDR2 YSYEKL. In DNA form, the CDR3 reads TGCGCCAGCAGCCAAGAAGGTCCCAGGACCTATAATTCACCCCTCCACTTT. It yields the protein CASSQEGPRTYNSPLHF.